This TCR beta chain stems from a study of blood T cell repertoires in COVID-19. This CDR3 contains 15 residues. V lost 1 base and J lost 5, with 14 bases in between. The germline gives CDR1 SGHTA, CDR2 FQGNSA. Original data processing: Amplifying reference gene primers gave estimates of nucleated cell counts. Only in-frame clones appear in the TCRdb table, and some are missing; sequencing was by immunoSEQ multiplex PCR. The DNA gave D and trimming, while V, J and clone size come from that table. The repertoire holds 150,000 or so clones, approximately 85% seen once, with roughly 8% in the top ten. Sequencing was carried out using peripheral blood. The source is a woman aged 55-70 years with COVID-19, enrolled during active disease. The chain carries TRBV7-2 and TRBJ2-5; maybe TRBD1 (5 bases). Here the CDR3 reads CASSLEGRVGETQYF. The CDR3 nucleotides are TGTGCCAGCAGCTTAGAGGGCAGGGTGGGGGAGACCCAGTACTTC.